This T cell receptor (beta chain) was documented in a study of blood T cell repertoires in COVID-19. About the research overall: There were acute and convalescent COVID-19 samples, and they came from the United States, Italy and Spain. The analysed material was cDNA or gDNA that came from T cells, B-cell-depleted T cells, or PBMCs.

The study assigned cohorts using participant-reported clinical history. Under the authors' procedure: Reference gene primer amplification in the assay estimated nucleated cell counts. The assay was immunoSEQ multiplex PCR, and TCRdb's table has in-frame clones only and misses some. The V and J calls and clone size are taken from that table; D and trimming were inferred from the DNA. Here the sample spans about 160,000 clones, approximately 81% being singletons. The CDR3 extends over 16 amino acids. Germline V lookup: CDR1 SGHAT, CDR2 FQDESV (reference sequence). V shed 0 bases, J shed 5 bases, and the junction held 9 bases outside the gene matches.

Specimen: PBMCs or T cells enriched from blood (not recorded which). The receptor comes from a man aged 60 to 69 who had recovered from COVID-19. This chain links TRBV11-1 with TRBJ2-7; 8 positions agree with TRBD1. Here the CDR3 DNA reads TGTGCCAGCAGCTTAGCGTCAGGGGGCAGGTTCGACGAGCAGTACTTC. It is translated as CASSLASGGRFDEQYF.